A single sample is the source of the 31 T cell receptor beta chains below, sequenced in a study of OX40 agonist ivuxolimab in advanced cancers. The data were produced by immunoSEQ multiplex PCR, yet TCRdb's version contains in-frame clones alone and is incomplete. The table records just over 40,000 clones, more than 70% of them present only once. The sequencing here drew on CD4+ or CD8+ T cells sorted from blood, taken in a trial of the OX40 agonist ivuxolimab. These receptors all stem from an adult with an advanced solid tumor such as melanoma, head and neck, liver or kidney cancer.

Concerning this clone: One end of the junction fails to match germline, which may point to a read error. J is TRBJ2-3 and V is TRBV18; no definite D call. Germline CDR1 KGHSH, CDR2 LQKENI. This CDR3 has 11 amino acids. The CDR3 DNA sequence: TGTGCCACCTCACCAACAGATACGCAGTATTTT. The encoded protein is CATSPTDTQYF.

V usage is TRBV2 and J usage is TRBJ2-3; 9 nucleotides line up with TRBD2. Germline V lookup: CDR1 SNHLY, CDR2 FYNNEI. The CDR3 is 17 amino acids. Trimming cost V 6 bases and J 2 bases; bases outside gene matches: 12. CDR3 sequence: CASRGGSGRPHTDTQYF. The CDR3 DNA reads as TGTGCCAGCAGGGGAGGGAGCGGGAGGCCTCACACAGATACGCAGTATTTT.

The rearrangement links TRBV2 to TRBJ2-3; D unresolved. Germline V gene data show CDR1 as SNHLY and CDR2 as FYNNEI. V lost 8 bases and J lost 2, with 14 bases in between. The CDR3 contains 14 residues. CDR3 amino acids: CASAWARSTDTQYF. The CDR3 nucleotides are TGTGCCAGCGCCTGGGCCAGGTCCACAGATACGCAGTATTTT.

The rearrangement uses TRBV6-5 and TRBJ2-5; D unresolved. Germline V gene data show CDR1 as MNHEY and CDR2 as SVGAGI. The CDR3 has 14 residues. Between the trimmed V and J ends, which lost 1 base and 5 bases, there was a span of 11 bases. The DNA for the CDR3 is TGTGCCAGCAGTTACTTCGGTGTGCGGGAGACCCAGTACTTC. Its protein is CASSYFGVRETQYF.

This chain connects TRBV5-6 to TRBJ1-2; 8 bases map to TRBD1. Germline lookup yields CDR1 SGHDT and CDR2 YYEEEE. The CDR3 runs 14 residues. V was clipped by 3 bases and J by 5 bases; unmatched bases: 6. The CDR3 sequence is CASSSGTGFYGYTF. In DNA form, the CDR3 reads TGTGCCAGCAGCTCCGGGACAGGCTTTTATGGCTACACCTTC.

The J gene is TRBJ2-1, the V gene TRBV9; D is tentatively TRBD1 or TRBD2 (5 bases each). V dropped 8 bases and J dropped 6 bases, with 21 bases sitting between them. CDR1 SGDLS and CDR2 YYNGEE come from the germline V gene. CDR3 size: 15 residues. The CDR3 here is CASSPSGTSPNEQFF. The CDR3 region has the DNA TGTGCCAGTTCCCCATCCGGGACCTCACCCAATGAGCAGTTCTTC.

The genes are TRBV2 and TRBJ2-7; 7 positions match TRBD2. The CDR3 is 13 amino acids. The germline V gene has CDR1 SNHLY and CDR2 FYNNEI. The V gene end was trimmed by 1 base and the J gene end by 4 bases; junction bases not matched to a gene: 1. CDR3 residues: CASSEGTSYEQYF. The CDR3 region has the DNA TGTGCCAGCAGTGAAGGGACTAGTTACGAGCAGTACTTC.

The chain is built from TRBV7-8 and TRBJ1-5; D is uncertain. Germline V gene sequence: CDR1 SGHVS, CDR2 FQNEAQ. Trimming took 5 bases from V and 5 from J, leaving 10 bases between them. This CDR3 is 13 amino acids long. CDR3 in DNA: TGTGCCAGCAGCGGCGTCGGGGATCAGCCCCAGCATTTT. Its translation is CASSGVGDQPQHF.

The chain recombines TRBV19 with TRBJ2-5; no reliable D call. CDR1 is LNHDA and CDR2 is SQIVND in the germline V gene (reference sequence). The CDR3 is 18 amino acids. Trimming took off 3 bases at V and 5 bases at J, with 25 bases between the two ends. Here the CDR3 DNA reads TGTGCCAGTAGTATGATTGGAGCTGCCCCGGTCCCCAGGGAGACCCAGTACTTC. Protein: CASSMIGAAPVPRETQYF.

The chain links TRBV7-8 to TRBJ2-2; a possible D gene is TRBD2 (6 bases). Germline V gene data show CDR1 as SGHVS and CDR2 as FQNEAQ. V was shortened by 3 bases and J by 6 bases, with 17 bases between the two germline ends. This CDR3 spans 16 amino acids. CDR3 amino acids: CASSLPDYGSPGELFF. As DNA, the CDR3 is TGTGCCAGCAGCTTGCCCGACTACGGGAGTCCCGGGGAGCTGTTTTTT.

This clone has a handful of counts. This rearrangement joins TRBV7-9 to TRBJ1-2; D might be TRBD1 (5 bases). The CDR3 length is 15 residues. From germline, CDR1 is SEHNR and CDR2 FQNEAQ (reference sequence). V was shortened by 5 bases and J by 6 bases, with 19 bases between the two germline ends. Here the CDR3 DNA reads TGTGCCAGCAGCACTGCTACAGGTCTTTGGGATGGCTACACCTTC. Translating gives CASSTATGLWDGYTF.

V is TRBV18 and J is TRBJ1-4; D gene ambiguous. This CDR3 is 14 amino acids long. Trimming removed 2 bases from V and 6 bases from J, with 10 bases in between. Germline loops: CDR1 KGHSH, CDR2 LQKENI. The CDR3 DNA is TGTGCCAGCTCACCAATTGATTCGGATGAAAAACTGTTTTTT. This encodes CASSPIDSDEKLFF.

The rearrangement joins TRBV6-6 to TRBJ1-4; D may be TRBD1 (6 bases). The CDR3 has 15 amino acids. Germline V gene lookup returns CDR1 MNHNY and CDR2 SVGAGI (reference sequence). Trimming shortened V by 4 bases and J by 4 bases, and 13 bases separated the two germline ends. CDR3 nucleotide sequence: TGTGCCAGCAGTTTCCCGGGGGCGCTTAATGAAAAACTGTTTTTT. It codes for CASSFPGALNEKLFF.

The genes are TRBV6-4 and TRBJ1-3, with D uncertain. This CDR3 is 11 amino acids long. Germline CDR1 reads MRHNA; CDR2 reads SNTAGT. Trimming took off 3 bases at V and 3 bases at J, with 0 bases between the two ends. In nucleotides, the CDR3 is TGTGCCAGCAGTGATGGAAACACCATATATTTT. It translates to CASSDGNTIYF.

V usage is TRBV7-9 and J usage is TRBJ2-5, with TRBD1 identical over 8 bases. Trimming cost V 4 bases and J 3 bases; bases outside gene matches: 7. Germline V gene data show CDR1 as SEHNR and CDR2 as FQNEAQ (reference sequence). The CDR3 spans 15 residues. For the CDR3, the DNA is TGTGCCAGCAGCTCGGGCCAGGACAGGGAAGAGACCCAGTACTTC. Its translation: CASSSGQDREETQYF.

The V and J genes are TRBV7-9 and TRBJ2-1; weak D call: TRBD2 (5 bases). Germline V lookup: CDR1 SEHNR, CDR2 FQNEAQ (reference sequence). The V end was cut by 5 bases, the J end by 8 bases, with 28 bases between. The CDR3 sequence is 18 residues long. In nucleotides, the CDR3 is TGTGCCAGCAGCCGTCGGGATGTAGTACTTTACTACAAGGATGAGCAGTTCTTC. Protein product: CASSRRDVVLYYKDEQFF.

The V gene is TRBV28, the J gene TRBJ2-7; the match to TRBD1 covers 10 bases. Per germline, CDR1 MDHEN and CDR2 SYDVKM. With V trimmed by 4 bases and J by 4 bases, 1 base remained unmatched. CDR3 size: 13 residues. The CDR3 nucleotides are TGTGCCAGCAGTTGGACAGGGGGGTACGAGCAGTACTTC. Translated, it gives CASSWTGGYEQYF. The full variable domain, completed using reference TRBV28 and TRBJ2-7, is DVKVTQSSRYLVKRTGEKVFLECVQDMDHENMFWYRQDPGLGLRLIYFSYDVKMKEKGDIPEGYSVSREKKERFSLILESASTNQTSMYLCASSWTGGYEQYFGPGTRLTVT.

The chain has TRBV12-5 and TRBJ1-2; D may be TRBD1 (6 bases). CDR1 is LGHNT, CDR2 FRNRAP, per germline. This CDR3 comprises 17 residues. The V and J ends lost 1 base and 6 bases respectively, with 21 bases between them. The CDR3 sequence is CASGLASFGGAWDGYTF. In DNA, the CDR3 is TGTGCTAGTGGTTTGGCCTCGTTTGGGGGGGCGTGGGATGGCTACACCTTC. Using reference TRBV12-5 and TRBJ1-2 for the parts outside the CDR3, the full variable domain is DARVTQTPRHKVTEMGQEVTMRCQPILGHNTVFWYRQTMMQGLELLAYFRNRAPLDDSGMPKDRFSAEMPDATLATLKIQPSEPRDSAVYFCASGLASFGGAWDGYTFGSGTRLTVV.

This chain links TRBV7-9 with TRBJ2-3, with 12 bases that match TRBD2. Germline V lookup: CDR1 SEHNR, CDR2 FQNEAQ (reference sequence). The J segment lost 2 bases and the V segment lost 5 bases, leaving 5 bases of the junction unmatched. The CDR3 runs 16 residues. This CDR3 reads CASSPGLAGPTDTQYF. The CDR3 DNA follows: TGTGCCAGCAGCCCGGGACTAGCGGGCCCCACAGATACGCAGTATTTT.

The V and J genes are TRBV11-2 and TRBJ2-5; 7 positions match TRBD2. With the DNA end fitting TRBJ2-7 better, the J assignment may be wrong. Germline lookup yields CDR1 SGHAT and CDR2 FQNNGV. The CDR3 covers 14 residues. CDR3 bases: TGTGCCAGCAGCTTAGGCGGGGGTGCCTACGAGCAGTACTTC. Translation gives CASSLGGGAYEQYF.

The chain is built from TRBV4-1 and TRBJ2-6; perhaps TRBD1 as D (5 bases). Germline V gene sequence: CDR1 MGHRA, CDR2 YSYEKL. Deletions cut 1 base from V and 1 base from J, with 11 bases between. The CDR3 sequence is 17 residues long. In nucleotides, the CDR3 is TGCGCCAGCAGCCAAGGGCCTCAGGGATCTGGGGCCAACGTCCTGACTTTC. Translation: CASSQGPQGSGANVLTF.

This chain's CDR3 is CASSEARNRGSFYYEQYF. The CDR3 DNA is TGTGCCAGCAGTGAAGCGCGGAATCGCGGGAGTTTCTATTACGAGCAGTACTTC. V and J are TRBV2 and TRBJ2-7, with TRBD2 identical over 7 bases. The germline V gene has CDR1 SNHLY and CDR2 FYNNEI. The V and J ends lost 0 bases and 4 bases, in that order; junction bases with no gene match: 15. This CDR3 contains 18 residues.

V usage is TRBV4-1 and J usage is TRBJ2-5; 11 bases are a match to TRBD2. The DNA end is a closer match to TRBJ2-7, so the J assignment may be wrong. The CDR3 runs to 14 residues. Germline V lookup: CDR1 MGHRA, CDR2 YSYEKL. CDR3 in amino acids: CASSPGTSGYEQYF. In DNA form, the CDR3 reads TGCGCCAGCAGCCCCGGGACTAGCGGTTACGAGCAGTACTTC.

CDR3 sequence: CASSLASGNNNEQFF. Here the CDR3 DNA reads TGTGCCAGCAGCTTAGCTAGCGGGAATAACAATGAGCAGTTCTTC. The chain recombines TRBV7-9 with TRBJ2-1, with TRBD2 matching over 8 bases. There are 15 residues in the CDR3. V gave up 0 bases and J gave up 5 bases; unmatched junction bases: 3. Germline loops: CDR1 SEHNR, CDR2 FQNEAQ (reference sequence).

This chain connects TRBV5-1 to TRBJ2-7, with 8 bases matching TRBD1. The CDR3 is 14 amino acids. Germline CDR1 reads SGHRS; CDR2 reads YFSETQ. V lost 3 bases and J lost 3; bases outside the gene matches: 5. Written as DNA, the CDR3 is TGCGCCAGCAGCTCTAGTGGGACAGGCTACGAGCAGTACTTC. Its protein is CASSSSGTGYEQYF.

This chain joins TRBV6-6 and TRBJ2-7; 9 nucleotides align to TRBD2. CDR1 and CDR2 (germline): MNHNY, SVGAGI (reference sequence). The CDR3 loop spans 14 amino acids. The trim removed 7 bases at V and 5 bases at J, leaving 9 bases unmatched. The CDR3 reads CASNLAGTVHEQYF. Written as DNA, the CDR3 is TGTGCCAGCAACCTAGCGGGAACAGTCCACGAGCAGTACTTC.

The J gene is TRBJ2-7, the V gene TRBV5-6; D is uncertain. V shed 0 bases and J shed 3 bases, with 7 bases lying between them. The CDR3 has 13 amino acids. Germline CDR1 is SGHDT and CDR2 is YYEEEE. The CDR3 loop is CASSLEVDYEQYF. DNA for the CDR3: TGTGCCAGCAGCTTGGAGGTCGACTACGAGCAGTACTTC.

The chain combines TRBV4-1 with TRBJ2-1, with 8 bases fitting TRBD2. Germline CDR1 reads MGHRA; CDR2 reads YSYEKL. The CDR3 spans 15 residues. Germline trimming cut 0 bases from V and 10 bases from J; bases unmatched to any gene: 8. CDR3 nucleotide sequence: TGCGCCAGCAGCCAAGAACGGACTAGCTGGGTCGAGCAGTTCTTC. Its translation is CASSQERTSWVEQFF.

The CDR3 DNA sequence: TGTGCCATCAGTGTAGGGTTCGAGCAGTACTTC. Translated, it gives CAISVGFEQYF. The chain joins TRBV10-3 to TRBJ2-7; D uncertain. CDR1 and CDR2 from the germline V gene are ENHRY and SYGVKD. The CDR3 runs 11 residues. The V end was cut by 4 bases, the J end by 6 bases, with 7 bases between.

This chain uses TRBV11-1 with TRBJ2-3; D remains ambiguous. Germline CDR1 reads SGHAT; CDR2 reads FQDESV (reference sequence). V dropped 5 bases and J dropped 4 bases, with 10 bases sitting between them. This CDR3 has 13 amino acids. The CDR3 loop is CASSPGLADTQYF. The CDR3 bases are TGTGCCAGCAGCCCGGGCCTGGCAGATACGCAGTATTTT.

J is TRBJ2-5 and V is TRBV7-3, with TRBD2 as a possible D gene (7 bases). Trimming removed 1 base from V and 3 bases from J, with 24 bases in between. CDR3 length equals 19 residues. Germline lookup yields CDR1 SGHTA and CDR2 FQGTGA. CDR3 coding DNA: TGTGCCAGCAGCTTAATACGGACTAGTAGGGGATCAGGGGAAGAGACCCAGTACTTC. Translated: CASSLIRTSRGSGEETQYF.